These 6 T cell receptor beta chains originate from one sample sequenced in a study of T cells after yellow fever vaccination. TCRdb analysed the 5' RACE reads with MiXCR anew, one entry per CDR3 protein. The data contain 200,000 to 250,000 distinct CDR3 sequences, approximately 3.2% of them singletons. The source was CD4+ T cells sorted from PBMCs, collected 10 days after the yellow fever booster vaccination. All receptors come from a young man who received the YFV17D yellow fever vaccine.

Many counts were recorded for this clonotype. The rearrangement uses TRBV4-2 and TRBJ2-3; no reliable D call. V shed 0 bases and J shed 2 bases, with 9 bases lying between them. The CDR3 runs 15 residues. Looked up from germline, CDR1 is LGHNA and CDR2 is YNFKEQ. In DNA form, the CDR3 reads TGTGCCAGCAGCCAAGACCCACAGTTCACAGATACGCAGTATTTT. It specifies CASSQDPQFTDTQYF.

This clonotype was recorded many times. The DNA for the CDR3 is TGCAGCGTTGTAGGACTAGCGGGGGGCGATACGCAGTATTTT. This translates into CSVVGLAGGDTQYF. The chain couples TRBV29-1 to TRBJ2-3; 14 bases align to TRBD2. Unmatched junction bases numbered 3, after V lost 4 bases and J lost 6 bases. Germline CDR1 reads SQVTM; CDR2 reads ANQGSEA. The CDR3 extends over 14 amino acids.

This clonotype showed up just a few times. V is TRBV12-3 or TRBV12-4 and J is TRBJ2-6, with D tentatively TRBD1 (6 bases). This CDR3 contains 16 residues. The V gene lost 0 bases and the J gene lost 2 bases, with 8 bases spanning the gap. The CDR3 DNA reads as TGTGCCAGCAGTTTAGCACCAGGGGCTGGGGCCAACGTCCTGACTTTC. Translation: CASSLAPGAGANVLTF.

The chain is built from TRBV18 and TRBJ2-5; 7 bases line up with TRBD2. The germline gives CDR1 KGHSH, CDR2 LQKENI. V trimming: 6 bases; J trimming: 5 bases; junction bases outside the gene matches: 6. The CDR3 loop spans 13 amino acids. The CDR3 bases are TGTGCCAGCTCTACTTGGGAGGGGGAGACCCAGTACTTC. This translates into CASSTWEGETQYF.

This clonotype was observed a handful of times. The chain employs TRBV4-1 and TRBJ1-6, with D unclear. Germline V gene data show CDR1 as MGHRA and CDR2 as YSYEKL. This CDR3 is 16 amino acids long. V was trimmed by 2 bases and J by 10 bases, leaving 18 bases between them. The DNA for the CDR3 is TGCGCCAGCAGCCAACTTAAGAGGGTGGAAGGGTCACCCCTCCACTTT. Translated, it gives CASSQLKRVEGSPLHF.

This clonotype came up many times. Here the CDR3 DNA reads TGTGCCAGCAGCCCGGGACAGGGGTCAAACAATGAGCAGTTCTTC. This sequence encodes CASSPGQGSNNEQFF. V usage is TRBV7-9 and J usage is TRBJ2-1; 10 nucleotides align to TRBD1. Germline V lookup: CDR1 SEHNR, CDR2 FQNEAQ (reference sequence). The J segment lost 5 bases and the V segment lost 5 bases, leaving 6 bases of the junction unmatched. The CDR3 length is 15 residues.